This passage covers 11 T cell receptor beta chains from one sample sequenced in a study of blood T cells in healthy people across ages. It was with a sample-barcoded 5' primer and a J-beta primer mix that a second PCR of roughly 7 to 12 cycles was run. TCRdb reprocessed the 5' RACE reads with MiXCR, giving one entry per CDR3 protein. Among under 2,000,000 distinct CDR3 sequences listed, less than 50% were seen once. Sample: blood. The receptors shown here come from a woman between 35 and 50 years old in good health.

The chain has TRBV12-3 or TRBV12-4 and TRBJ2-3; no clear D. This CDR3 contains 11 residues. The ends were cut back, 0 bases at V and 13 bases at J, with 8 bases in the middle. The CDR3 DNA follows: TGTGCCAGCAGTTTAGCGGCTAAGGAGTATTTT. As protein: CASSLAAKEYF.

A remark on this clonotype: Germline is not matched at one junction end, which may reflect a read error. The CDR3 sequence is CASSLSGTGSYNEQFF. In DNA, the CDR3 is TGTGCCAGCAGCTTATCCGGGACAGGGAGCTACAATGAGCAGTTCTTC. The chain combines TRBV5-1 with TRBJ2-1; 9 nucleotides agree with TRBD1. CDR3 length: 16 amino acids. CDR1 is SGHRS and CDR2 is YFSETQ in the germline V gene.

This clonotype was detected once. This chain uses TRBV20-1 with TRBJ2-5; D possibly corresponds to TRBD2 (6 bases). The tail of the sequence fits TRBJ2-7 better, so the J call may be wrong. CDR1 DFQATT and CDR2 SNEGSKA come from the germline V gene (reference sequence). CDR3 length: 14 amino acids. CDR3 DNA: TGCAGTGCTAGAGATGAGCGGGTGGTCGCCGAGCAGTACTTC. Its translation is CSARDERVVAEQYF.

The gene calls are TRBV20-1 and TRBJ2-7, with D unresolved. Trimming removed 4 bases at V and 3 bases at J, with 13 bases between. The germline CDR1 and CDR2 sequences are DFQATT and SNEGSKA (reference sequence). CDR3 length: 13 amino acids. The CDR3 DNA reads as TGCAGTGCTAACGGGCCTGAAAACTACGAGCAGTACTTC. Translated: CSANGPENYEQYF.

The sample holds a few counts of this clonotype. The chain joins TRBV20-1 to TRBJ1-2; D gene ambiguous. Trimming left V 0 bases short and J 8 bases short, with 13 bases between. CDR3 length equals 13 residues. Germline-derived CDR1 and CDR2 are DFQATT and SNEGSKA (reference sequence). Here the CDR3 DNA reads TGCAGTGCTAGAGATGGGCTTTACGGCGGCTACACCTTC. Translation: CSARDGLYGGYTF.

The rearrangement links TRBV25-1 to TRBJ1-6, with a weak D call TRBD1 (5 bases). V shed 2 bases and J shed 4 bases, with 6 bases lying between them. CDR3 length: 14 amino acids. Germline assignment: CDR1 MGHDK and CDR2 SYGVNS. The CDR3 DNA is TGTGCCAGCAGTGAAGGGGGTTATAATTCACCCCTCCACTTT. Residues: CASSEGGYNSPLHF.

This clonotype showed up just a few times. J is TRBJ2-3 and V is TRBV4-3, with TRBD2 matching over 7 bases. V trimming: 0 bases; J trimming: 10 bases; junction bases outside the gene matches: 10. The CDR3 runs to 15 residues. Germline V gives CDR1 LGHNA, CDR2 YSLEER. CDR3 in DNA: TGCGCCAGCAGCCAAGATAGCGCGGCGGGGGTGGCGCAGTATTTT. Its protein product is CASSQDSAAGVAQYF.

CDR3 sequence reads: CASRGQGRPNEQFF. For the CDR3, the DNA is TGTGCCAGCAGAGGCCAGGGCCGGCCGAATGAGCAGTTCTTC. The chain uses TRBV6-2 or TRBV6-3 and TRBJ2-1; maybe TRBD1 (5 bases). Trimming cost V 6 bases and J 7 bases, with 16 bases left between them. Germline V CDR1 and CDR2: MNHEY, SVGEGT. The CDR3 covers 14 residues.

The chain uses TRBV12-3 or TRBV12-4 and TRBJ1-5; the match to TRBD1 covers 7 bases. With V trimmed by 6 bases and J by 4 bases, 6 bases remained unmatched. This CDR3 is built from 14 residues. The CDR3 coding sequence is TGTGCCAGCAGCCACGACAGGGATAATCAGCCCCAGCATTTT. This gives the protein CASSHDRDNQPQHF.

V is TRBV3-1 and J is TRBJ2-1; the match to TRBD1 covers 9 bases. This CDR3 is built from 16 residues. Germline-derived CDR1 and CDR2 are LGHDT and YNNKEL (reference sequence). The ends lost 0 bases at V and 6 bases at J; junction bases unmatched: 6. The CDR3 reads CASSQERDRETNEQFF. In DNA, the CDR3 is TGTGCCAGCAGCCAAGAACGGGACAGGGAGACCAATGAGCAGTTCTTC.

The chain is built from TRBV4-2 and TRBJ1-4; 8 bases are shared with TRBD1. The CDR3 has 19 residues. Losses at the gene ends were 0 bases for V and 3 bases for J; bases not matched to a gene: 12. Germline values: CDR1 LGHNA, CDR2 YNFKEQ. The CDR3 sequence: CASSQDRQGRALPNEKLFF. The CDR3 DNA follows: TGTGCCAGCAGCCAAGATCGACAGGGGAGAGCTCTCCCTAATGAAAAACTGTTTTTT.